These T cell receptor beta chains were read from a single sample in a study of T-cell reconstitution after alpha-beta-depleted transplantation in children. One entry per CDR3 protein, called by TCRdb with MiXCR from the PCR reads. Of about 340,000 distinct CDR3 sequences listed, about an eighth are singletons. The sequences come from PBMCs, collected from the stem cell graft. Receptors were obtained from a human donor who donated a stem cell graft to a child with Fanconi anemia. CDR3s include the opening cysteine and the closing phenylalanine or tryptophan. A D gene is named only where the DNA matches it firmly. A clone size is listed for some rows: how often the clone was seen (once, few, many), or a class if it is expanded.

TRBV6-2/TRBV6-3	15	TRBJ2-5	few	TRBD2	TGTGCCAGCAGTTACCTCCCGGCGGGGGTAAAGACCCAGTACTTC	CASSYLPAGVKTQYF
TRBV20-1	17	TRBJ2-3	NA	TRBD1	TGCAGTGCTAGAGGGGTCCGACAGGGGATAATGACAGATACGCAGTATTTT	CSARGVRQGIMTDTQYF
TRBV7-3	15	TRBJ2-2	few	TRBD1	TGTGCCAGCAGCTCGGGGACAGGGATGTCCGGGGAGCTGTTTTTT	CASSSGTGMSGELFF
TRBV12-3/TRBV12-4	15	TRBJ2-6	many	NA	TGTGCCAGCAGTTCGGACCCGGTTGGGGCCAACGTCCTGACTTTC	CASSSDPVGANVLTF
TRBV6-2/TRBV6-3	16	TRBJ2-3	NA	TRBD2	TGTGCCAGCAGTTACTTAGGAGGACTAGGAACAGATACGCAGTATTTT	CASSYLGGLGTDTQYF
TRBV12-3/TRBV12-4	14	TRBJ1-2	NA	NA	TGTGCCAGCAGTTTAGCGCATGGTGACTATGGCTACACCTTC	CASSLAHGDYGYTF
TRBV6-2/TRBV6-3	17	TRBJ2-3	NA	TRBD2	TGTGCCAGCAGTTACTTCTGGACTAGCGGGGGGGAAGATACGCAGTATTTT	CASSYFWTSGGEDTQYF
TRBV30	15	TRBJ1-1	NA	NA	TGTGCCTGGACGCACGGCATGGGGGGTAACACTGAAGCTCTCTTT	CAWTHGMGGNTEALF
TRBV15	14	TRBJ2-5	NA	NA	TGTGCCACCAGGGATCTAGTAGGTCAAGAGACCCAGTACTTC	CATRDLVGQETQYF
TRBV6-2/TRBV6-3	15	TRBJ2-1	many	TRBD2	TGTGCCAGCAGTTACGGACTAGCGGGGTACAATGAGCAGTTCTTC	CASSYGLAGYNEQFF
TRBV20-1	13	TRBJ1-5	few	NA	TGCAGTGCGAGAGGGGTCGGCGATCAGCCCCAGCATTTT	CSARGVGDQPQHF
TRBV20-1	11	TRBJ2-4	NA	NA	TGCAGTGCTATCGTGGGCGTCATTCAGTACTTC	CSAIVGVIQYF
TRBV28	14	TRBJ2-1	NA	NA	TGTGCCAGCACTTTGGGCCAAGCCTACAATGAGCAGTTCTTC	CASTLGQAYNEQFF
TRBV5-1	15	TRBJ1-2	NA	TRBD1	TGCGCCAGCAGCTTGGACGGGACAGGTTCACAAAGGGACACCTTC	CASSLDGTGSQRDTF
TRBV5-5	14	TRBJ1-1	few	NA	TGTGCCAGCAGCTTTACAGGGTTTAGCACTGAAGCTTTCTTT	CASSFTGFSTEAFF
TRBV29-1	13	TRBJ2-5	many	TRBD1	TGCAGCGTTGCAACAGGGGGCGGGGAGACCCAGTACTTC	CSVATGGGETQYF
TRBV10-2	14	TRBJ2-1	few	TRBD2	TGCGCCAGCAGGGCTAGCGGTTCCTACAATGAGCAGTTCTTC	CASRASGSYNEQFF
TRBV12-3/TRBV12-4	13	TRBJ1-5	many	NA	TGTGCCAGCAGTCCCTCGGGGGAGCAGCCCCAGCATTTT	CASSPSGEQPQHF
TRBV7-9	15	TRBJ1-2	many	TRBD1	TGTGCCAGCAGCCTTGAGACAGGGGGTGACTATGGCTACACCTTC	CASSLETGGDYGYTF
TRBV28	13	TRBJ1-2	many	NA	TGTGCCAGCAGTTTATTAATAGGGTATGGCTACACCTTC	CASSLLIGYGYTF
TRBV10-2	16	TRBJ1-5	few	NA	TGCGCCAGCAGTGAATTCCCCCAGGTCCGGAATCAGCCCCAGCATTTT	CASSEFPQVRNQPQHF
TRBV3-1	14	TRBJ1-5	few	NA	TGTGCCAGCAGCGGGGGCGCCCTAAATCAGCCCCAGCATTTT	CASSGGALNQPQHF
TRBV6-4	13	TRBJ2-1	few	TRBD2	TGTGCCAGCAGTGACCGTTCTAGCGGCGAGCAGTTCTTC	CASSDRSSGEQFF
TRBV30	15	TRBJ1-5	few	TRBD1	TGTGCCTGGAATAGGGGGACAGGGTTTAATCAGCCCCAGCATTTT	CAWNRGTGFNQPQHF
TRBV28	16	TRBJ1-1	few	NA	TGTGCCAGCAGTTTCACTTTTATTACTAGGGATACTGAAGCTTTCTTT	CASSFTFITRDTEAFF
TRBV6-1	14	TRBJ1-3	NA	NA	TGTGCCTGCCGGATACGGGTCTCTGGAAACACCATATATTTT	CACRIRVSGNTIYF
TRBV7-8	15	TRBJ1-5	NA	TRBD1	TGTGCCAGCAGCTCTTTGGCAGGGGGAAATCAGCCCCAGCATTTT	CASSSLAGGNQPQHF
TRBV3-1	15	TRBJ2-2	NA	NA	TGTGCCAGCAGCCATATAATATCGAACACCGGGGAGCTGTTTTTT	CASSHIISNTGELFF
TRBV5-5	15	TRBJ2-7	NA	TRBD2	TGTGCCAGCAGCTTGAGCGGGGAGAGCTCCTACGAGCAGTACTTC	CASSLSGESSYEQYF
TRBV12-3/TRBV12-4	15	TRBJ1-3	few	NA	TGTGCCAGCAGTTATCCCGGGGCCGCGCGAAACACCATATATTTT	CASSYPGAARNTIYF
TRBV12-3/TRBV12-4	14	TRBJ2-7	many	TRBD1	TGTGCCAGCAGTTCACACAGGGGTCTCTACGAGCAGTACTTC	CASSSHRGLYEQYF
TRBV5-1	15	TRBJ2-5	few	NA	TGCGCCAGCAGCTTGTATGCTGGGGGCCAAGAGACCCAGTACTTC	CASSLYAGGQETQYF
TRBV7-6	15	TRBJ1-5	many	NA	TGTGCCAGCAGCTTAGAGGCAGGGCGCGGTCAGCCCCAGCATTTT	CASSLEAGRGQPQHF
TRBV7-8	13	TRBJ1-6	few	NA	TGTGCCAGCAGCTTAAAAGGGAATTCACCCCTCCACTTT	CASSLKGNSPLHF
TRBV29-1	14	TRBJ2-1	NA	NA	TGCAGCGTTGTAGGCGGGGATCGCTACAATGAGCAGTTCTTC	CSVVGGDRYNEQFF
TRBV5-6	15	TRBJ2-3	NA	NA	TGTGCCAGCAGCCTAAGGATTCCTAGCACAGATACGCAGTATTTT	CASSLRIPSTDTQYF
TRBV29-1	13	TRBJ1-3	many	NA	TGCAGCGTTATAGAGAGCTCTGGAAACACCATATATTTT	CSVIESSGNTIYF
TRBV18	17	TRBJ2-5	NA	NA	TGTGCCAGCTCACCATCCTATGGGGCCGCCCGAGGAGAGACCCAGTACTTC	CASSPSYGAARGETQYF
TRBV7-9	15	TRBJ2-2	many	NA	TGTGCCAGCAGCTTAGCGACAGGTTACACCGGGGAGCTGTTTTTT	CASSLATGYTGELFF
TRBV6-6	13	TRBJ2-5	many	NA	TGTGCCAGCGGGGGCCTAGGGGGAGAGACCCAGTACTTC	CASGGLGGETQYF